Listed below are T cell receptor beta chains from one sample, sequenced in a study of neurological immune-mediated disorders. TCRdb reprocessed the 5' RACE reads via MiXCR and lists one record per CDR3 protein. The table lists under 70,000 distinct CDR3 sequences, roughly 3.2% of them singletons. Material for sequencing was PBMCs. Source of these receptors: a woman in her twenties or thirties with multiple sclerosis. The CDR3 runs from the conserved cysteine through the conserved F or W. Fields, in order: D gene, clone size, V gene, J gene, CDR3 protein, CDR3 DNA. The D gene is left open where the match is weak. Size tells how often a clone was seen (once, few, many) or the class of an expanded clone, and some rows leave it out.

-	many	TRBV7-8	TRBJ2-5	CASSLAPRDYQETQYF	TGTGCCAGCAGCTTAGCGCCACGGGACTACCAAGAGACCCAGTACTTC
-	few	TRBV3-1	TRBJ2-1	CASSHKGSYNEQFF	TGTGCCAGCAGCCACAAGGGTTCCTACAATGAGCAGTTCTTC
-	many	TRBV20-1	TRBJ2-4	CSAIASGRGNIQYF	TGCAGTGCTATCGCCTCGGGCCGGGGAAACATTCAGTACTTC
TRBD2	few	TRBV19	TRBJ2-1	CASSGAGVQDEQFF	TGTGCCAGTTCAGGAGCGGGAGTGCAGGATGAGCAGTTCTTC
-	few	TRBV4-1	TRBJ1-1	CASSQPGGIEAFF	TGCGCCAGCAGCCAGCCAGGAGGGATTGAAGCTTTCTTT
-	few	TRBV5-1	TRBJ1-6	CASSGGTGNSPLNF	TGCGCCAGCAGTGGTGGCACGGGAAATTCACCCCTCAACTTT
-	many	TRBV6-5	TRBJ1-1	CASSSKGEAFF	TGTGCCAGCAGTTCGAAGGGAGAAGCTTTCTTT
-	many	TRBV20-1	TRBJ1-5	CSARDRFNQPQNF	TGCAGTGCACGCGACAGGTTCAATCAGCCCCAGAATTTT
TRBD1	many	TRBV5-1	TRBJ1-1	CASSLGGQFTEAFF	TGCGCCAGCAGCTTGGGGGGACAGTTCACTGAAGCTTTCTTT
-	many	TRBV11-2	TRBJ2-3	CASRLAYNTDTQYF	TGTGCCAGCCGTTTGGCATACAACACAGATACGCAGTATTTT
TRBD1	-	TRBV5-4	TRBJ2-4	CASSWGQDIAKKIQYF	TGTGCCAGCAGCTGGGGACAGGACATAGCCAAAAAAATTCAGTACTTC
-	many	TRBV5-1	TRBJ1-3	CASSPMSSGSGNTIYF	TGCGCCAGCAGCCCGATGAGTTCCGGGTCTGGAAACACCATATATTTT
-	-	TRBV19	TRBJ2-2	CASIRSGTGELFF	TGTGCCAGTATAAGGAGCGGGACCGGGGAGCTGTTTTTT
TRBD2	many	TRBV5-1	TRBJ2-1	CASRLTLAGTYFNEQFF	TGCGCCAGCAGGCTAACCTTAGCGGGGACTTACTTCAATGAGCAGTTCTTC
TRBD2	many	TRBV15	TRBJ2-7	CATSLPGLASYEQYF	TGTGCCACCAGCCTACCGGGACTAGCCAGCTACGAGCAGTACTTC
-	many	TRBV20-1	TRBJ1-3	CSASSPRVSNTIYF	TGCAGTGCTAGTAGTCCCAGGGTGTCAAACACCATATATTTT
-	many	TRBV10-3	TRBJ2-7	CATRAVLSYEQYF	TGTGCCACTCGAGCAGTCCTGAGCTACGAGCAGTACTTC
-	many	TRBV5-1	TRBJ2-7	CASSLARRGDDEQYF	TGCGCCAGCAGCTTGGCGAGGAGGGGTGATGACGAGCAGTACTTC
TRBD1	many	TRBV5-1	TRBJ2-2	CASSSSGTGGTGELFF	TGCGCCAGCAGCTCCTCCGGGACAGGGGGGACCGGGGAGCTGTTTTTT
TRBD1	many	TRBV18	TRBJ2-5	CASSLQGVQETQYF	TGTGCCAGCTCACTACAGGGGGTCCAAGAGACCCAGTACTTC
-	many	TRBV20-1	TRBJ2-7	CSASKSSYEQYF	TGCAGTGCTAGCAAGTCCTCCTACGAGCAGTACTTC
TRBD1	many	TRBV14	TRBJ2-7	CASSPRQGNYEQYF	TGTGCCAGCAGCCCCCGACAGGGCAACTACGAGCAGTACTTC
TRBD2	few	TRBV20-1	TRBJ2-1	CSAGRGVSGGWDEQFF	TGCAGTGCTGGGAGAGGAGTCAGCGGGGGGTGGGATGAGCAGTTCTTC
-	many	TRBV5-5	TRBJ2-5	CASSLGPWGQETQYF	TGTGCCAGCAGCTTGGGGCCCTGGGGCCAAGAGACCCAGTACTTC
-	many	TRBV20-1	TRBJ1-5	CSARDNQLNQPQHF	TGCAGTGCTAGAGATAACCAGCTCAATCAGCCCCAGCATTTT
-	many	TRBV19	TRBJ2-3	CASSITSRTDTQYF	TGTGCCAGTAGTATTACGTCACGCACAGATACGCAGTATTTT
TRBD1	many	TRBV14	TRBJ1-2	CASSHGTGPYGYTF	TGTGCCAGCAGCCACGGGACAGGGCCATATGGCTACACCTTC
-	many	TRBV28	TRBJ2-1	CASSALPEQFF	TGTGCCAGCTCCGCCCTCCCTGAGCAGTTCTTC
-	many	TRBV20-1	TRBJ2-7	CSADGTGYEQYF	TGCAGTGCCGACGGGACTGGCTACGAGCAGTACTTC
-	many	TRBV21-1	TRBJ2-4	CASSNKRTDLAKNIQYF	TGTGCCAGCAGCAATAAAAGGACAGATTTAGCCAAAAACATTCAGTACTTC
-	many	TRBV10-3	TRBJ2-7	CAISENSGAGEQYF	TGTGCCATCAGTGAGAATTCAGGGGCCGGCGAGCAGTACTTC
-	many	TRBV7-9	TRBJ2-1	CASSLRGSVVYNEQFF	TGTGCCAGCAGCTTAAGGGGTTCGGTCGTATACAATGAGCAGTTCTTC
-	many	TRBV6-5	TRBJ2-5	CASSKAGSSETQYF	TGTGCCAGCAGTAAGGCAGGTTCCAGTGAGACCCAGTACTTC
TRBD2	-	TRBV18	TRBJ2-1	CASSPGSGSSEQFF	TGTGCCAGCTCACCAGGCAGCGGGAGTAGTGAGCAGTTCTTC
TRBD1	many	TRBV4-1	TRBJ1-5	CASSQAQGAQPQHF	TGCGCCAGCAGCCAAGCGCAGGGGGCTCAGCCCCAGCATTTT
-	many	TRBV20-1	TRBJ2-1	CSAPRQHSYNEQFF	TGCAGTGCTCCCAGACAGCACTCCTACAATGAGCAGTTCTTC
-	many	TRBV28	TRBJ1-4	CASSSSGFATNEKLFF	TGTGCCAGCAGTTCATCAGGGTTTGCGACTAATGAAAAACTGTTTTTT
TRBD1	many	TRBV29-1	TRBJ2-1	CSVEEDRTNEQFF	TGCAGCGTTGAAGAGGACAGGACGAATGAGCAGTTCTTC
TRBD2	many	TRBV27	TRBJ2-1	CASSLRRLAGDNEQFF	TGTGCCAGCAGTTTGAGGAGGCTAGCGGGGGACAATGAGCAGTTCTTC
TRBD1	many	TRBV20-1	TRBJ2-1	CSARGDRDNEQFF	TGCAGTGCTAGAGGGGACAGAGACAATGAGCAGTTCTTC
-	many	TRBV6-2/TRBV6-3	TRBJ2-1	CASSYLAENEQFF	TGTGCCAGCAGTTACCTGGCAGAGAATGAGCAGTTCTTC
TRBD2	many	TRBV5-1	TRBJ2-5	CASGRGGLERETQYF	TGCGCCAGCGGCCGCGGGGGACTAGAGAGAGAGACCCAGTACTTC
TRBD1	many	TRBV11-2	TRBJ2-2	CASSTDRGTGELFF	TGTGCCAGCAGCACAGACAGGGGCACCGGGGAGCTGTTTTTT
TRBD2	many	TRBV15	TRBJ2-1	CATNQPGLGGYNEQFF	TGTGCCACCAACCAACCGGGACTAGGGGGTTACAATGAGCAGTTCTTC
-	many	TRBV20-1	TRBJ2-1	CSARDGLYNEQFF	TGCAGTGCCAGGGACGGCCTCTACAATGAGCAGTTCTTC
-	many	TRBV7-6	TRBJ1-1	CASSLAAGNTEAFF	TGTGCCAGCAGCTTAGCCGCGGGGAACACTGAAGCTTTCTTT
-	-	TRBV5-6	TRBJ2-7	CASSLVERPYEQYF	TGTGCCAGCAGCTTGGTGGAAAGACCCTACGAGCAGTACTTC
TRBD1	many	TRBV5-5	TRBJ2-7	CASSVGQGAYEQYF	TGTGCCAGCAGCGTGGGACAGGGGGCCTACGAGCAGTACTTC
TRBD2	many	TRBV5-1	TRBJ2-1	CASSLTSGGWNEQFF	TGCGCCAGCAGCTTGACTAGCGGGGGGTGGAATGAGCAGTTCTTC
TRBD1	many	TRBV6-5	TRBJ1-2	CASRSGTGLGYTF	TGTGCCAGCAGGTCTGGGACAGGATTAGGCTACACCTTC
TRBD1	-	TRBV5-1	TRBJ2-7	CASSTQGGEQYF	TGCGCCAGCAGCACACAGGGGGGTGAGCAGTACTTC
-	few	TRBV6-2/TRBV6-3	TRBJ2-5	CASSPTKSQETQYF	TGTGCCAGCAGTCCGACTAAATCCCAAGAGACCCAGTACTTC